Following are 12 T cell receptor beta chains from one sample sequenced in a study of identical twins. TCRdb used MiXCR to reprocess the 5' RACE reads, holding one entry per CDR3 protein. This sample yields about 1.7 million distinct CDR3 sequences, of which about 32% are seen a single time; approximately 0.29% belongs to the top ten. Material for sequencing was cord blood. Receptor source: a newborn girl in good health.

At least ten counts were recorded for this clonotype. The chain uses TRBV20-1 and TRBJ2-7; D is possibly TRBD2 (6 bases). There are 13 residues in the CDR3. The ends were cut back, 4 bases at V and 2 bases at J, with 12 bases in the middle. Germline V gives CDR1 DFQATT, CDR2 SNEGSKA (reference sequence). The CDR3 region is CSATTGTAYEQYF. Written as DNA, the CDR3 is TGCAGTGCTACCACCGGGACTGCCTACGAGCAGTACTTC.

The chain combines TRBV19 with TRBJ2-5; D possibly corresponds to TRBD2 (5 bases). Germline V gene lookup returns CDR1 LNHDA and CDR2 SQIVND (reference sequence). Trimming cost V 4 bases and J 4 bases, with 22 bases left between them. The CDR3 is made up of 17 amino acids. CDR3 DNA sequence: TGTGCCAGTAGTACGCCGGGAACCGGGCCCATTCGAGAGACCCAGTACTTC. Translation gives CASSTPGTGPIRETQYF.

This clonotype was counted only a few times. The chain carries TRBV5-1 and TRBJ2-4; D is undetermined. The V gene's germline CDR1 is SGHRS and CDR2 YFSETQ. This CDR3 comprises 13 residues. Between the trimmed V and J ends, which lost 3 bases and 8 bases, there was a span of 12 bases. This chain's CDR3 is CASSSGREDIQYF. CDR3 in DNA: TGCGCCAGCAGCTCCGGACGAGAGGACATTCAGTACTTC. Looking up the rest from reference TRBV5-1 and TRBJ2-4 gives the full variable domain: KAGVTQTPRYLIKTRGQQVTLSCSPISGHRSVSWYQQTPGQGLQFLFEYFSETQRNKGNFPGRFSGRQFSNSRSEMNVSTLELGDSALYLCASSSGREDIQYFGAGTRLSVL.

This chain uses TRBV27 with TRBJ2-7; TRBD2 aligns across 11 bases. J gave up 7 bases and V 4 bases, and 6 bases lay outside the gene matches. CDR1 is MNHEY and CDR2 is SMNVEV in the germline V gene (reference sequence). This CDR3 spans 14 amino acids. The CDR3 sequence: CASSSLAGAHEQYF. DNA of the CDR3: TGTGCCAGCAGTTCACTAGCGGGAGCTCATGAGCAGTACTTC.

The V call is TRBV5-6, the J call TRBJ2-1; D gene uncertain. The CDR3 length is 14 residues. The V gene lost 1 base and the J gene lost 13 bases, with 18 bases spanning the gap. Germline V lookup: CDR1 SGHDT, CDR2 YYEEEE. For the CDR3, the DNA is TGTGCCAGCAGCTTGCCGGGTCGGAGAGAGACCCAGTTCTTC. This sequence encodes CASSLPGRRETQFF.

J is TRBJ2-5 and V is TRBV4-1, with 9 positions matching TRBD2. The CDR3 is 15 residues long. J was trimmed by 1 base and V by 4 bases; bases with no gene match: 4. CDR1 is MGHRA, CDR2 YSYEKL, per germline. CDR3 sequence: CASSPSGGIQETQYF. The CDR3 region has the DNA TGCGCCAGCAGCCCAAGCGGGGGGATCCAAGAGACCCAGTACTTC.

V is TRBV28 and J is TRBJ2-4; 8 bases are a match to TRBD1. The J call may be in error: the DNA end matches TRBJ2-7 better. Germline values: CDR1 MDHEN, CDR2 SYDVKM. CDR3 length: 13 residues. CDR3 in DNA: TGTGCCAGCAGTTTGGGACAGGCCTGCGAGCAGTACTTC. Its protein is CASSLGQACEQYF.

CDR3 in amino acids: CASSDLTSVGDEQYF. CDR3 nucleotide sequence: TGTGCCAGCAGTGACCTCACTAGCGTAGGGGACGAGCAGTACTTC. This chain uses TRBV25-1 with TRBJ2-5; TRBD2 agrees at 7 bases. The J call could be wrong; TRBJ2-7 is a better fit for the DNA end. This CDR3 comprises 15 residues. CDR1 MGHDK and CDR2 SYGVNS come from the germline V gene.

The J gene is TRBJ2-7, the V gene TRBV12-3 or TRBV12-4; D is unclear. CDR3 size: 13 residues. V was clipped by 6 bases and J by 3 bases, with 12 bases between them. The CDR3 region has the DNA TGTGCCAGCAGCCCCACTAAATACTACGAGCAGTACTTC. This encodes CASSPTKYYEQYF.

This clonotype was found a few times. This chain uses TRBV6-6 with TRBJ1-2, with unresolved D. Germline CDR1 MNHNY, CDR2 SVGAGI (reference sequence). The CDR3 spans 13 residues. V was clipped by 6 bases and J by 8 bases, with 16 bases between them. The CDR3 DNA reads TGTGCCAGCAGCCTCGCAGGTGCTATGGGCTACACCTTC. This gives the protein CASSLAGAMGYTF.

The J gene is TRBJ2-3, the V gene TRBV20-1; 8 nucleotides line up with TRBD2. Germline V gene sequence: CDR1 DFQATT, CDR2 SNEGSKA (reference sequence). The CDR3 extends over 16 amino acids. With V trimmed by 1 base and J by 2 bases, 8 bases remained unmatched. This chain's CDR3 is CSARGFGRGDTDTQYF. Here the CDR3 DNA reads TGCAGTGCTAGAGGTTTCGGGCGGGGGGACACAGATACGCAGTATTTT.

The J gene is TRBJ1-1, the V gene TRBV6-5, with D uncertain. Germline V CDR1 and CDR2: MNHEY, SVGAGI. The CDR3 extends over 17 amino acids. Deletions cut 4 bases from V and 0 bases from J, with 18 bases between. In DNA, the CDR3 is TGTGCCAGCAGTTCCCAACCAACCTGGACGTTGAACACTGAAGCTTTCTTT. Encoded protein: CASSSQPTWTLNTEAFF.